A selection of T cell receptor beta chains follows, all from one sample in a study of sequential checkpoint blockade in melanoma. The table came from immunoSEQ multiplex PCR; TCRdb's copy has only in-frame clones and leaves some out. The sample comprises about 4,600 clones, around 54% of which are singletons, and roughly 20% rests with the top ten. The source was CD8+ T cells sorted from blood (inferred from file names), collected from a patient given nivolumab and ipilimumab in sequence. The receptors shown here come from a human donor with melanoma. CDR3s include the opening cysteine and the closing phenylalanine or tryptophan. The order of the fields is CDR3 protein, D gene, V gene, J gene. The D gene is left open where the match is weak.

cdr3_aa: CASRGLADESYEQYF
d_call: TRBD2
v_call: TRBV6-1
j_call: TRBJ2-7

cdr3_aa: CASSPRGAGSTDTQYF
d_call: TRBD2
v_call: TRBV28
j_call: TRBJ2-3

cdr3_aa: CASSLNWRAQETQYF
d_call: -
v_call: TRBV7-2
j_call: TRBJ2-5

cdr3_aa: CASSSSRDSSTEAFF
d_call: TRBD1
v_call: TRBV27
j_call: TRBJ1-1

cdr3_aa: CASTGQGRTETQYF
d_call: TRBD1
v_call: TRBV28
j_call: TRBJ2-5

cdr3_aa: CASSLQGYAEAFF
d_call: -
v_call: TRBV7-9
j_call: TRBJ1-1

cdr3_aa: CAWSTGTGGTDTQYF
d_call: TRBD1
v_call: TRBV30
j_call: TRBJ2-3

cdr3_aa: CASSRDRLFDEQYF
d_call: -
v_call: TRBV4-3
j_call: TRBJ2-7

cdr3_aa: CASSRDRVEAFF
d_call: TRBD1
v_call: TRBV28
j_call: TRBJ1-1

cdr3_aa: CASSVAVNTGELFF
d_call: -
v_call: TRBV9
j_call: TRBJ2-2

cdr3_aa: CASGRDLKYEQYF
d_call: TRBD2
v_call: TRBV7-9
j_call: TRBJ2-7

cdr3_aa: CASSLAESYEQYF
d_call: TRBD2
v_call: TRBV5-1
j_call: TRBJ2-7

cdr3_aa: CASSTESIQYF
d_call: -
v_call: TRBV9
j_call: TRBJ2-4

cdr3_aa: CASSFGTSGMHTDTQYF
d_call: TRBD2
v_call: TRBV28
j_call: TRBJ2-3

cdr3_aa: CATSRFAGETQYF
d_call: -
v_call: TRBV15
j_call: TRBJ2-5

cdr3_aa: CAISPRTQETQYF
d_call: -
v_call: TRBV10-3
j_call: TRBJ2-5

cdr3_aa: CASSLGTGGYEQYF
d_call: TRBD1
v_call: TRBV11-2
j_call: TRBJ2-7

cdr3_aa: CASIIGTSGSTDTQYF
d_call: TRBD2
v_call: TRBV7-9
j_call: TRBJ2-3

cdr3_aa: CASSLGGGNQPQHF
d_call: -
v_call: TRBV27
j_call: TRBJ1-5

cdr3_aa: CASSLGLGADTQYF
d_call: -
v_call: TRBV7-9
j_call: TRBJ2-3

cdr3_aa: CASGLPGQGGSGELFF
d_call: TRBD1
v_call: TRBV27
j_call: TRBJ2-2

cdr3_aa: CASSLLQAGSREKLFF
d_call: -
v_call: TRBV5-4
j_call: TRBJ1-4

cdr3_aa: CASRPGTSAYEQYF
d_call: TRBD2
v_call: TRBV6-5
j_call: TRBJ2-7

cdr3_aa: CASRGTSGRNLEQFF
d_call: TRBD2
v_call: TRBV6-1
j_call: TRBJ2-1

cdr3_aa: CASSTPGTPNTGELFF
d_call: -
v_call: TRBV7-6
j_call: TRBJ2-2

cdr3_aa: CASSPSPGQWNTEAFF
d_call: TRBD1
v_call: TRBV7-8
j_call: TRBJ1-1

cdr3_aa: CASSLAETGVAYEQYF
d_call: TRBD1
v_call: TRBV5-1
j_call: TRBJ2-7

cdr3_aa: CASSQEHDSGVYEQYF
d_call: TRBD2
v_call: TRBV4-3
j_call: TRBJ2-7

cdr3_aa: CASSSRTSGSHEQYF
d_call: TRBD2
v_call: TRBV18
j_call: TRBJ2-7

cdr3_aa: CASSIVSVSNLYTF
d_call: -
v_call: TRBV19
j_call: TRBJ1-2

cdr3_aa: CASSLPTSGNHSSYEQYF
d_call: TRBD2
v_call: TRBV7-9
j_call: TRBJ2-7

cdr3_aa: CASSPPRIVDTEAFF
d_call: -
v_call: TRBV28
j_call: TRBJ1-1

cdr3_aa: CASGHESYEQYF
d_call: -
v_call: TRBV28
j_call: TRBJ2-7

cdr3_aa: CASSYGQATMNTEAFF
d_call: TRBD1
v_call: TRBV7-9
j_call: TRBJ1-1

cdr3_aa: CASSPTGGPETQYF
d_call: TRBD1
v_call: TRBV7-6
j_call: TRBJ2-5

cdr3_aa: CAWGGDAGTNQPQHF
d_call: -
v_call: TRBV30
j_call: TRBJ1-5

cdr3_aa: CASSLAAAGAYNEQFF
d_call: TRBD2
v_call: TRBV7-9
j_call: TRBJ2-1

cdr3_aa: CASSEVTSGRTDTQYF
d_call: TRBD2
v_call: TRBV28
j_call: TRBJ2-3

cdr3_aa: CASSFLLAGETGELFF
d_call: TRBD2
v_call: TRBV13
j_call: TRBJ2-2

cdr3_aa: CASSYSQAGDEQFF
d_call: TRBD2
v_call: TRBV6-6
j_call: TRBJ2-1

cdr3_aa: CASSQVGTDTQYF
d_call: -
v_call: TRBV4-1
j_call: TRBJ2-3

cdr3_aa: CASSQFQGRPYNEQFF
d_call: -
v_call: TRBV14
j_call: TRBJ2-1

cdr3_aa: CASSLEGHYEQYF
d_call: -
v_call: TRBV7-7
j_call: TRBJ2-7

cdr3_aa: CASSLGLAGGPLYEQYF
d_call: TRBD2
v_call: TRBV28
j_call: TRBJ2-7

cdr3_aa: CASSPGGGNTIYF
d_call: -
v_call: TRBV9
j_call: TRBJ1-3

cdr3_aa: CASSPRTDGYTF
d_call: -
v_call: TRBV7-2
j_call: TRBJ1-2

cdr3_aa: CASGVDSGSNQPQHF
d_call: -
v_call: TRBV28
j_call: TRBJ1-5

cdr3_aa: CASSLNLGTFLPEQYF
d_call: -
v_call: TRBV28
j_call: TRBJ2-7

cdr3_aa: CASSVTGTSGYEQYF
d_call: TRBD2
v_call: TRBV6-1
j_call: TRBJ2-7